This TCR beta chain is drawn from a study of spatial heterogeneity in lung cancer. Whole-study context: Alpha-chain sequences were consistently detected in smaller numbers than beta-chain sequences. General study points: Detection of ubiquitous tumor TCRs in blood was higher at resection than follow-up.

This clonotype was picked up many times. As yet, its antigen is unknown. Because the library targeted alpha chains, this beta chain is an off-target read whose size means little. MiXCR, run by TCRdb on the 5' RACE reads, gives a single entry per CDR3 protein. The table has 9,500 to 14,000 distinct CDR3 sequences, roughly 4% seen once. Regarding time point: sample taken at primary tumor resection. Without sorting, whole RNA was sequenced from tumor, nontumor lung or frozen PBMC. Donors were about 70 untreated early-stage non-small cell lung cancer patients. This CDR3 contains 16 residues. The germline V gene encodes CDR1 SGHDT and CDR2 YYEEEE. Germline trimming cut 3 bases from V and 8 bases from J; bases unmatched to any gene: 7.

Sequencing used PBMCs, obtained at surgery. The receptor comes from a female donor with early-stage non-small cell lung cancer. This chain connects TRBV5-6 to TRBJ2-1, with TRBD2 identical over 14 bases. CDR3: CASSYLTSGRVDEQFF. DNA for the CDR3: TGTGCCAGCAGCTACCTGACTAGCGGGAGGGTTGATGAGCAGTTCTTC.